The next 19 T cell receptor beta chains were all read from a single sample in a study of T cells in localized non-small cell lung cancer. Assay: immunoSEQ multiplex PCR; the TCRdb copy retains only in-frame clones and omits some. This sample has 70,000 to 95,000 clones, with approximately 91% found just once. Sample: PBMCs, taken before any cancer treatment. All receptors come from a woman aged 40-69 years with stage II squamous cell lung carcinoma.

The rearrangement links TRBV27 to TRBJ2-1; 11 bases align to TRBD2. The CDR3 contains 15 residues. With V trimmed by 3 bases and J by 8 bases, 6 bases remained unmatched. Germline V gene sequence: CDR1 MNHEY, CDR2 SMNVEV (reference sequence). DNA of the CDR3: TGTGCCAGCAGTTTGCTAGCGGGAGGTACGGATGAGCAGTTCTTC. Amino acids: CASSLLAGGTDEQFF.

The chain links TRBV7-5 to TRBJ2-7; the table gives TRBD1 as D, unverified against the DNA. TRBV7-5 is recorded as a pseudogene. CDR3 size: 19 residues. The CDR3 region is CVRSPRQEWDEATYYEQYF. The CDR3 DNA follows: TGTGTCAGAAGCCCGCGACAGGAGTGGGACGAGGCTACCTACTACGAGCAGTACTTC.

The V call is TRBV10-2, the J call TRBJ2-2, with TRBD2 matching over 8 bases. Germline CDR1 is WSHSY and CDR2 is SAAADI. The CDR3 contains 15 residues. Trimming cost V 7 bases and J 6 bases; bases outside gene matches: 10. The CDR3 region is CASKISGSDAGELFF. CDR3 nucleotide sequence: TGCGCCAGCAAAATCAGCGGGAGCGATGCCGGGGAGCTGTTTTTT.

This sequence joins TRBV29-1 and TRBJ2-7; D may be TRBD1 (6 bases). V lost 5 bases and J lost 2, with 13 bases in between. The CDR3 is made up of 13 amino acids. Per the germline V gene, CDR1 is SQVTM and CDR2 is ANQGSEA. This chain's CDR3 is CSVIETGPYEQYF. CDR3 coding DNA: TGCAGCGTTATCGAAACAGGGCCCTACGAGCAGTACTTC.

V and J are TRBV15 and TRBJ2-1; the D is unclear. Germline V gene sequence: CDR1 LNHNV, CDR2 YYDKDF (reference sequence). The germline V and J ends were trimmed by 6 bases and 0 bases, with 9 bases remaining between them. The CDR3 has 14 residues. Here the CDR3 DNA reads TGTGCCACCAGTCCCCAAAGCTCCTACAATGAGCAGTTCTTC. Translation: CATSPQSSYNEQFF.

J is TRBJ2-7 and V is TRBV5-1, with TRBD1 matching 7 bases. Germline CDR1 SGHRS, CDR2 YFSETQ. The CDR3 loop spans 13 amino acids. Unmatched junction bases numbered 8, after V lost 5 bases and J lost 6 bases. For the CDR3, the DNA is TGCGCCAGCAGTCCGACAGGGTCGAGCGAGCAGTACTTC. It encodes CASSPTGSSEQYF.

V usage is TRBV6-5 and J usage is TRBJ1-1, with a tentative D call TRBD1 (5 bases). Per germline, CDR1 MNHEY and CDR2 SVGAGI. V lost 5 bases, J lost 0 bases, and 7 bases lay in between. The CDR3 totals 13 residues. CDR3 DNA sequence: TGTGCCAGCAGTAGACAGATGAACACTGAAGCTTTCTTT. As protein: CASSRQMNTEAFF.

J is TRBJ2-1 and V is TRBV7-9, with TRBD2 matching over 8 bases. The germline V gene has CDR1 SEHNR and CDR2 FQNEAQ (reference sequence). CDR3 size: 13 residues. J was trimmed by 8 bases and V by 4 bases; bases with no gene match: 4. The CDR3 DNA follows: TGTGCCAGCAGCTCTGCGGGAGGCCATGAGCAGTTCTTC. The encoded protein is CASSSAGGHEQFF.

This clone has a single count. The chain combines TRBV28 with TRBJ1-4; D is ambiguous. The ends were cut back, 3 bases at V and 0 bases at J, with 11 bases in the middle. The CDR3 is 16 amino acids. Germline values: CDR1 MDHEN, CDR2 SYDVKM. CDR3 protein: CASSLVAAPTNEKLFF. CDR3 nucleotide sequence: TGTGCCAGCAGTTTGGTCGCAGCTCCAACTAATGAAAAACTGTTTTTT.

The chain carries TRBV7-9 and TRBJ2-4; TRBD2 matches 7 bases. CDR1 and CDR2 from the germline V gene are SEHNR and FQNEAQ (reference sequence). The CDR3 is made up of 18 amino acids. V shed 8 bases, J shed 0 bases, and the junction held 16 bases outside the gene matches. The CDR3 DNA follows: TGTGCCAGCGCAGATGTAGCCGGCGGGGGATTAGCCAAAAACATTCAGTACTTC. Translation gives CASADVAGGGLAKNIQYF.

The rearrangement uses TRBV7-9 and TRBJ1-6, with 8 bases that match TRBD1. The V and J ends lost 1 base and 7 bases, in that order; junction bases with no gene match: 9. This CDR3 comprises 17 residues. In germline, CDR1 is SEHNR, CDR2 FQNEAQ (reference sequence). CDR3 nucleotide sequence: TGTGCCAGCAGCTTAGGGACAGGGCCTCAGGACAATTCACCCCTCCACTTT. It encodes CASSLGTGPQDNSPLHF.

The rearrangement uses TRBV5-1 and TRBJ2-5; D possibly uses TRBD1 or TRBD2 (5 bases each). The CDR3 covers 13 residues. Germline loops: CDR1 SGHRS, CDR2 YFSETQ. V was cut by 3 bases and J by 7 bases, with 13 bases left in between. DNA for the CDR3: TGCGCCAGCAGCTCATCTAGTGGGGGGACCCAGTACTTC. This codes for CASSSSSGGTQYF.

The chain combines TRBV29-1 with TRBJ2-1, with D possibly TRBD2 on 6 matching bases. CDR3 length equals 12 residues. CDR1 and CDR2 from the germline V gene are SQVTM and ANQGSEA. V was pared by 7 bases and J by 10 bases, with 17 bases between. CDR3 region: CSGEDGLWEQFF. In DNA, the CDR3 is TGCAGCGGGGAGGACGGATTATGGGAGCAGTTCTTC.

The V call is TRBV29-1, the J call TRBJ1-1; D is undetermined. The CDR3 consists of 11 residues. The germline V gene encodes CDR1 SQVTM and CDR2 ANQGSEA. The V end lost 6 bases, the J end lost 4 bases, and 9 bases lay between the germline ends. The CDR3 DNA reads as TGCAGCGTCGTGGGAGGCACTGAAGCTTTCTTT. Residues: CSVVGGTEAFF.

This sequence joins TRBV4-2 and TRBJ2-1, with a possible D match to TRBD2 (6 bases). Germline-derived CDR1 and CDR2 are LGHNA and YNFKEQ. V lost 0 bases and J 9 bases, leaving 12 bases between the germline ends. The CDR3 has 14 amino acids. CDR3 DNA sequence: TGTGCCAGCAGCCAAGACTCCATTAGCGGTGAGCAGTTCTTC. It codes for CASSQDSISGEQFF.

This clone showed up just a few times. This chain uses TRBV15 with TRBJ1-5; tentative D call: TRBD1 (5 bases). CDR1 LNHNV and CDR2 YYDKDF come from the germline V gene (reference sequence). This CDR3 region has 16 residues. Trimming shortened V by 1 base and J by 1 base, and 11 bases separated the two germline ends. CDR3 sequence (DNA): TGTGCCACCAGCAGAGCGAAGGGGCTGAGCAATCAGCCCCAGCATTTT. Its translation is CATSRAKGLSNQPQHF.

The CDR3 DNA is TGTGCCAGCAGTTACTCGGCGGGCACTAACTATGGCTACACCTTC. It specifies CASSYSAGTNYGYTF. The V gene is TRBV6-5, the J gene TRBJ1-2; D is ambiguous. Trimming removed 0 bases from V and 0 bases from J, with 8 bases in between. Germline V gene data show CDR1 as MNHEY and CDR2 as SVGAGI. The CDR3 is made up of 15 amino acids.

The genes are TRBV7-6 and TRBJ1-5, with D perhaps matching TRBD1 (5 bases). V was trimmed by 1 base and J by 4 bases, leaving 11 bases between them. Per the germline V gene, CDR1 is SGHVS and CDR2 is FNYEAQ. The CDR3 spans 15 residues. Here the CDR3 DNA reads TGTGCCAGCAGCTTAGTAGCAGGGAGAAATCAGCCCCAGCATTTT. Residues: CASSLVAGRNQPQHF.

V and J are TRBV25-1 and TRBJ1-2; a weak D match, TRBD1 (6 bases). Germline V CDR1 and CDR2: MGHDK, SYGVNS. V gave up 3 bases and J gave up 4 bases, with 15 bases separating them. The length of the CDR3 is 15 residues. CDR3 DNA sequence: TGTGCCAGCAGTGAGGGGCCGGGAGGGGGCTATGGCTACACCTTC. As protein: CASSEGPGGGYGYTF.